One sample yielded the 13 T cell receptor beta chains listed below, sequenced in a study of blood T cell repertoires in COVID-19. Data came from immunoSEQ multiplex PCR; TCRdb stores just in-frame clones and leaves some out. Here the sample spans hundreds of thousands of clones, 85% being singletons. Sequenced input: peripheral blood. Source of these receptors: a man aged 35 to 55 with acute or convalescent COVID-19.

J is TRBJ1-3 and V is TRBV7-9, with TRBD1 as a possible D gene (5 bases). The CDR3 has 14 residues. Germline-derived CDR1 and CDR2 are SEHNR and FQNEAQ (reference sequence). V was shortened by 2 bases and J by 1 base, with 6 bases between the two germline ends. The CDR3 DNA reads TGTGCCAGCAGCTTAAAGGGGTCTGGAAACACCATATATTTT. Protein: CASSLKGSGNTIYF.

CDR3 sequence reads: CASSPYTGTYEQYF. The CDR3 DNA is TGTGCCAGCAGCCCTTACACAGGGACCTACGAGCAGTACTTC. J is TRBJ2-7 and V is TRBV27, with D possibly being TRBD1 (6 bases). The ends were cut back, 6 bases at V and 2 bases at J, with 14 bases in the middle. This CDR3 has 14 residues. Germline CDR1 reads MNHEY; CDR2 reads SMNVEV (reference sequence).

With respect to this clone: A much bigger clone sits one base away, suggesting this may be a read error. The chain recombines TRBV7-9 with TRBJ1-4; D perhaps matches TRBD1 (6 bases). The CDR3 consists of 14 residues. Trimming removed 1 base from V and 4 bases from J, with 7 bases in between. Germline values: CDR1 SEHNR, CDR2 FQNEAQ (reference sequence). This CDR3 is CASSLDRVNEKLFF. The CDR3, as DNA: TGTGCCAGCAGCTTAGACAGGGTTAATGAAAAACTGTTTTTT.

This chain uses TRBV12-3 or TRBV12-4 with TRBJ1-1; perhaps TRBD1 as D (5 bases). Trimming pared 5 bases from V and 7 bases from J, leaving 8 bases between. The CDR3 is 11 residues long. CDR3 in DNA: TGTGCCAGCAGTCAGGGATTTGAAGCTTTCTTT. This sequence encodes CASSQGFEAFF.

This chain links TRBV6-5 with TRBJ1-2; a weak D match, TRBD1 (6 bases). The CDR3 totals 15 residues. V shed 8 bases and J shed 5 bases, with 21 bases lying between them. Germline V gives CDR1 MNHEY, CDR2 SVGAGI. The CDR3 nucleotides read TGTGCCAGCCGGCAACGAGGACAGACTTCATATGGCTACACCTTC. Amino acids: CASRQRGQTSYGYTF.

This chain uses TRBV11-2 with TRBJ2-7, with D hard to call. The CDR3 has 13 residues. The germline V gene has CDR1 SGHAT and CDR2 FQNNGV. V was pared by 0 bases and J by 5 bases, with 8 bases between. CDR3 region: CASSLEATHEQYF. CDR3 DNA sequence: TGTGCCAGCAGCTTAGAAGCGACGCACGAGCAGTACTTC. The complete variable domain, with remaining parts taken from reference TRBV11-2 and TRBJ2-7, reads EAGVAQSPRYKIIEKRQSVAFWCNPISGHATLYWYQQILGQGPKLLIQFQNNGVVDDSQLPKDRFSAERLKGVDSTLKIQPAKLEDSAVYLCASSLEATHEQYFGPGTRLTVT.

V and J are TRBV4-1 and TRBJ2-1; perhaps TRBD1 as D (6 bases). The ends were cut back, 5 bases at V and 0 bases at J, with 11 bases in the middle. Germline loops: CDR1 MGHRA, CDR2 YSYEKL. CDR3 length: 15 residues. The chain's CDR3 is CASSNGQSSYNEQFF. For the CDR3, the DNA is TGCGCCAGCAGCAATGGACAGAGCTCCTACAATGAGCAGTTCTTC.

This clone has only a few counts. The CDR3 loop reads CASSLASGRTNTEAFF. The DNA of the CDR3 is TGCGCCAGCAGCTTGGCCTCTGGCAGAACGAACACTGAAGCTTTCTTT. This chain joins TRBV5-1 and TRBJ1-1; D is uncertain. The CDR3 length is 16 residues. The germline CDR1 and CDR2 sequences are SGHRS and YFSETQ. V was clipped by 0 bases and J by 1 base, with 13 bases between them.

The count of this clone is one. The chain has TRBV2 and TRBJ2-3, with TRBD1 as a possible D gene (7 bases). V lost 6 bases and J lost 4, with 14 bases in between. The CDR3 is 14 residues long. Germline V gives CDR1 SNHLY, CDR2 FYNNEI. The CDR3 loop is CASSVRRGPDTQYF. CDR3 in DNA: TGTGCCAGCAGCGTCCGGAGGGGGCCAGATACGCAGTATTTT.

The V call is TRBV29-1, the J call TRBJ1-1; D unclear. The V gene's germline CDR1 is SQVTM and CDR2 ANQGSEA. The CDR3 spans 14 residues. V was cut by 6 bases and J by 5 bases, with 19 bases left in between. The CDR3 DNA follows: TGCAGCGTGCAACCCAGAGTCGCGGGGACTGAAGCTTTCTTT. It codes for CSVQPRVAGTEAFF.

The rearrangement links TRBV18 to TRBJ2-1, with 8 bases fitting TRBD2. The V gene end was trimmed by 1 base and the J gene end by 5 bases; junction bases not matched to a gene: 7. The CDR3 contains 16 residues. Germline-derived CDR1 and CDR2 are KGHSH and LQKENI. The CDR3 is CASSPRSGGRNNEQFF. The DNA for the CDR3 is TGTGCCAGCTCACCACGGAGCGGGGGCCGCAACAATGAGCAGTTCTTC.

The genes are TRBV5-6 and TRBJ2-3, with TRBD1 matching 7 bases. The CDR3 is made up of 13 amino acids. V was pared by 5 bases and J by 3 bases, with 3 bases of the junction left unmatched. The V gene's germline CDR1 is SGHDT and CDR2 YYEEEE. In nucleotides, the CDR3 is TGTGCCAGCAGTCCGACAGGGACAGATACGCAGTATTTT. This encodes CASSPTGTDTQYF.

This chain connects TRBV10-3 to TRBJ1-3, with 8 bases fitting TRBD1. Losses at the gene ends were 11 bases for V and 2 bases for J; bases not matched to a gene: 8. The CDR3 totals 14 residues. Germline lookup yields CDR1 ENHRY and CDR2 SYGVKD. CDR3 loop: CAGRQGNPGNTIYF. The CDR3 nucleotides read TGTGCCGGCCGACAGGGGAACCCTGGAAACACCATATATTTT.